This T cell receptor (beta chain) emerged from a study of cytomegalovirus exposure and HLA in healthy donors. CDR1 and CDR2 (germline): GTSNPN, SVGIG (reference sequence). The V and J ends lost 3 bases and 8 bases respectively, with 14 bases between them. The CDR3 loop spans 13 amino acids. The table came from immunoSEQ multiplex PCR; TCRdb's copy has only in-frame clones and leaves some out. The sample consists of fewer than 250,000 clones, 75% to 90% of them appearing once. This clone was observed a single time. What it binds is not known. Notes on the study in general: Cytomegalovirus association was listed for 150 or so TCR beta chains.

This rearrangement joins TRBV30 to TRBJ2-1; D gene ambiguous. Sequencing input: PBMCs. This TCR came from a woman aged 25 to 45 in good health and CMV-seropositive. CDR3: CAWSDSFKDEQFF. Written as DNA, the CDR3 is TGTGCCTGGAGCGATTCATTTAAGGATGAGCAGTTCTTC.